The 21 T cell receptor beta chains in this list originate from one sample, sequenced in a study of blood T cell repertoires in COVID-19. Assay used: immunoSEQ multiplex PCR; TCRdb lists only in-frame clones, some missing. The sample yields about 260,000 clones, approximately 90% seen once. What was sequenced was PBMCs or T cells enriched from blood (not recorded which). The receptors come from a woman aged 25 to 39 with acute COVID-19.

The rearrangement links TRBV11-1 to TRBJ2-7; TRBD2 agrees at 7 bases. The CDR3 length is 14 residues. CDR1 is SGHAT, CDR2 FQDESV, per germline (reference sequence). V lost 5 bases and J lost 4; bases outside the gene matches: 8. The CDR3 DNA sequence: TGTGCCAGCAGCCCGACCCCCGGGGGGTACGAGCAGTACTTC. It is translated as CASSPTPGGYEQYF.

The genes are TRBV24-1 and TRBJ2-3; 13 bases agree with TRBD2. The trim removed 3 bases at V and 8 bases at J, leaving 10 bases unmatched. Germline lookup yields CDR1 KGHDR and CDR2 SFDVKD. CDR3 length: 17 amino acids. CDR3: CATSDPGTSGAHGTQYF. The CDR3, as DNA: TGTGCCACCAGTGATCCTGGGACTAGCGGGGCCCACGGTACGCAGTATTTT.

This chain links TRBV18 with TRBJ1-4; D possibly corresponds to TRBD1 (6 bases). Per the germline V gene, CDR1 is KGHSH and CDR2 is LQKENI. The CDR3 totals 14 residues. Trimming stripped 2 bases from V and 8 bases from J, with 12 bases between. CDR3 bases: TGTGCCAGCTCACCAGGACAGCGGTACGAAAAACTGTTTTTT. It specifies CASSPGQRYEKLFF.

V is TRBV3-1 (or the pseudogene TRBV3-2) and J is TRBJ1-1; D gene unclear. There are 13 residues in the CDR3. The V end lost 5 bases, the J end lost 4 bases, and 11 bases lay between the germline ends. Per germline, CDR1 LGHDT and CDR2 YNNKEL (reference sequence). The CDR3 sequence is CASSSIEGTEAFF. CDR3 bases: TGTGCCAGCAGCTCCATCGAGGGCACTGAAGCTTTCTTT.

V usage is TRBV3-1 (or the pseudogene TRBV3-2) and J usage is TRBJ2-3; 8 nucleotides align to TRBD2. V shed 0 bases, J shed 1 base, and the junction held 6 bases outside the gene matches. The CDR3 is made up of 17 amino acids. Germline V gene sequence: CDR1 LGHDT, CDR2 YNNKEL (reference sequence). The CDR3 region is CASSQDRGLVGTDTQYF. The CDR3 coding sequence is TGTGCCAGCAGCCAAGATAGGGGACTAGTAGGCACAGATACGCAGTATTTT.

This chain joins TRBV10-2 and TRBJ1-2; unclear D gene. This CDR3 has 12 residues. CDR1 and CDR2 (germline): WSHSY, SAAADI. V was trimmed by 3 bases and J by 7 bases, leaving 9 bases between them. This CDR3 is CASSEPASGYTF. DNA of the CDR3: TGCGCCAGCAGTGAACCCGCTAGTGGCTACACCTTC.

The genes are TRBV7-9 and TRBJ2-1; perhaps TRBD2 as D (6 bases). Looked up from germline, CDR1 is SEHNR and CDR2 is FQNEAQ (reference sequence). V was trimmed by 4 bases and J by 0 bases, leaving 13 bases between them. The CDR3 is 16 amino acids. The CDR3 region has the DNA TGTGCCAGCAGCTCGTATCGGAGGGGCTCCTACAATGAGCAGTTCTTC. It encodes CASSSYRRGSYNEQFF.

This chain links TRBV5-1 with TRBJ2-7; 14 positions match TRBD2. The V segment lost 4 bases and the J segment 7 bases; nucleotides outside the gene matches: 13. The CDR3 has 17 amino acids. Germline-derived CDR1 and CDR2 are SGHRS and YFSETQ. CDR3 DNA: TGCGCCAGCAGCCAGGGACTAGCGGGAGTCGTTGCCCAAGAGCAGTACTTC. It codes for CASSQGLAGVVAQEQYF.

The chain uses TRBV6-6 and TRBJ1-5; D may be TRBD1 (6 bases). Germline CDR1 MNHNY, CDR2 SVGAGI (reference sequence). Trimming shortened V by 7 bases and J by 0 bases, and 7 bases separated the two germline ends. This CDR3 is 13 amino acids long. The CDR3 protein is CASNRDSNQPQHF. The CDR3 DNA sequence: TGTGCCAGCAACAGGGATAGCAATCAGCCCCAGCATTTT.

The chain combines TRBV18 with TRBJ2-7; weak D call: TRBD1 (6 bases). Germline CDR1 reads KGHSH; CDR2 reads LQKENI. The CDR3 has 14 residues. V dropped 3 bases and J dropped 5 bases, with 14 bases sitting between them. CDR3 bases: TGTGCCAGCTCACCGGCGGACAGCCTGAACGAGCAGTACTTC. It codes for CASSPADSLNEQYF.

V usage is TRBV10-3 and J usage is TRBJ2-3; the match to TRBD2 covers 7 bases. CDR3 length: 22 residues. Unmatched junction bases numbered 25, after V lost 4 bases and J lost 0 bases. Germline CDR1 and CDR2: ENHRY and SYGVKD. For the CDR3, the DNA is TGTGCCATCAGTGGCTCGGGACTAACCCCGGGTCCCGAACCCACTAGCACAGATACGCAGTATTTT. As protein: CAISGSGLTPGPEPTSTDTQYF.

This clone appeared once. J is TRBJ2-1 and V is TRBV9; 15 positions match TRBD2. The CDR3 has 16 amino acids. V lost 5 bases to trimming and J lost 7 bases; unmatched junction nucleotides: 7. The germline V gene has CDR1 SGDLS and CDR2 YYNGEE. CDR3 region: CASSSMGLAGGNEQFF. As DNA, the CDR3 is TGTGCCAGCAGTTCGATGGGACTAGCGGGAGGTAATGAGCAGTTCTTC.

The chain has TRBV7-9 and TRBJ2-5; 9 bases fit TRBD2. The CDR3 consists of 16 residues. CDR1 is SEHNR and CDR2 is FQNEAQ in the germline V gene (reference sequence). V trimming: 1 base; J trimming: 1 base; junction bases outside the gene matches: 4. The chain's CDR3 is CASSLDSGSLQETQYF. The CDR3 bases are TGTGCCAGCAGCTTAGATAGCGGGAGCCTCCAAGAGACCCAGTACTTC.

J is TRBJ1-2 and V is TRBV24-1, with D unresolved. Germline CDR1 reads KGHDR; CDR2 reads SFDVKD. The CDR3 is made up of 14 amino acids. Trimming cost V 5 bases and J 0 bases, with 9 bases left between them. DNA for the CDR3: TGTGCCACCAGTGCTGGCCCGACTAACTATGGCTACACCTTC. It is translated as CATSAGPTNYGYTF.

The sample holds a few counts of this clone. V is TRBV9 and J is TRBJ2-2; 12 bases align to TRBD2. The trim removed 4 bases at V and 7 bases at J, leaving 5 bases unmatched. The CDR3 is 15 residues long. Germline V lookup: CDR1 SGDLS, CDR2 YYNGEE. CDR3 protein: CASSPGLAGNGELFF. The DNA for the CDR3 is TGTGCCAGCAGCCCAGGACTAGCGGGAAACGGGGAGCTGTTTTTT.

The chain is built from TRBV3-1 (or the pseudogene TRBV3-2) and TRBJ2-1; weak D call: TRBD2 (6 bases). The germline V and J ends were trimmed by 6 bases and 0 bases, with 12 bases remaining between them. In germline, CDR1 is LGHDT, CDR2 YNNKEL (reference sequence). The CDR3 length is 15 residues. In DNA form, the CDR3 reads TGTGCCAGCAGGGAGGGGAGGTACTCCTACAATGAGCAGTTCTTC. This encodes CASREGRYSYNEQFF.

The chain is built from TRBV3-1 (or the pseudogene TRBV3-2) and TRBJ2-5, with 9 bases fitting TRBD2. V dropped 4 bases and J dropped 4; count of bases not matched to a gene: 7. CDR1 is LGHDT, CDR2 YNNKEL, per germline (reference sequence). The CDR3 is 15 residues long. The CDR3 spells CASSLLTSGGETQYF. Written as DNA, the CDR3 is TGTGCCAGCAGCCTCCTGACTAGCGGAGGAGAGACCCAGTACTTC.

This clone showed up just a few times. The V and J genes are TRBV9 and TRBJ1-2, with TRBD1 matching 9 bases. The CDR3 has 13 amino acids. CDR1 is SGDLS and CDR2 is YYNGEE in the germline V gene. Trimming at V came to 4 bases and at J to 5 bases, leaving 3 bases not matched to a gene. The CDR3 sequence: CASSPDRGYGYTF. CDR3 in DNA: TGTGCCAGCAGCCCAGACAGGGGGTATGGCTACACCTTC.

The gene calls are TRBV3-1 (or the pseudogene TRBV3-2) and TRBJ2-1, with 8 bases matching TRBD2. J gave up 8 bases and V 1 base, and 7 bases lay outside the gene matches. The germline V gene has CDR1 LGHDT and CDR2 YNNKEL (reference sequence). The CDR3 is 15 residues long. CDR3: CASSQVGGRTHEQFF. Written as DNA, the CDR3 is TGTGCCAGCAGCCAAGTCGGCGGGAGGACCCATGAGCAGTTCTTC.

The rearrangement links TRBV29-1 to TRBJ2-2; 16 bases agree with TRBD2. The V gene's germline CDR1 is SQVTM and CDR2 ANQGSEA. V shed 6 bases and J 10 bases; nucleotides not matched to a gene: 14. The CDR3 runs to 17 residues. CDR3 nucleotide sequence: TGCAGCGTAACCGGGACTAGCGGGAGGGCTTACCCCGCGGAGCTGTTTTTT. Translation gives CSVTGTSGRAYPAELFF.

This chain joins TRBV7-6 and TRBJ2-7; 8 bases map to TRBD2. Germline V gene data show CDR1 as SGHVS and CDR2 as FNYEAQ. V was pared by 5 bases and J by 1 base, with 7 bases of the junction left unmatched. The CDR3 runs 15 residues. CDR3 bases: TGTGCCAGCAGCCTCACCTCGGGAGGGTCCTACGAGCAGTACTTC. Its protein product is CASSLTSGGSYEQYF.